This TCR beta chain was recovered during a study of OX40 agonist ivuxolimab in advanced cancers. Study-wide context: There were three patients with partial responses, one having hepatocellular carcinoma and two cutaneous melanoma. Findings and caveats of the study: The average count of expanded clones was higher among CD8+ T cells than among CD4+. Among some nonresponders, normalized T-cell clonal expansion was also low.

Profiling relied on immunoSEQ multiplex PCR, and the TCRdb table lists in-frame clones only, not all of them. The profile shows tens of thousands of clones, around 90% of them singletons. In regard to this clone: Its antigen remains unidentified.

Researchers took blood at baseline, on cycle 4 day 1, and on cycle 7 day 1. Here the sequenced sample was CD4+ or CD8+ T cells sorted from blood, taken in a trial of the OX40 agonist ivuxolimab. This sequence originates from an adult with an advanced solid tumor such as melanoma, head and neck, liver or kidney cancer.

The DNA of the CDR3 is TGTGCCAGCAGTGAAAGAAGGGGGCTGGAAGCTTTCTTT. This encodes CASSERRGLEAFF. This chain connects TRBV2 to TRBJ1-1; 7 bases map to TRBD1. Per germline, CDR1 SNHLY and CDR2 FYNNEI. V trimming: 2 bases; J trimming: 8 bases; junction bases outside the gene matches: 5. The CDR3 length is 13 residues.